One T cell receptor (beta chain) is described in this entry. Its recognized antigen is unknown. Qualities for individual bases were not recorded, and no much larger clone is one base off. Via the germline V gene (reference sequence), CDR1 is PRHDT and CDR2 FYEKMQ. The CDR3 measures 14 amino acids from cysteine to phenylalanine. Only the CDR3 DNA stays, 42 bases, in frame from base 1. V gives up 3 bases and J gives up 8 bases, and the segment between their germline ends measures 16 bases. A patient's vitiligo counted as stable when the lesions had not changed at all during the previous 6 months. To count as stable, patients also needed to show no confetti depigmentation, which is a clinical sign of active vitiligo. Anyone who had been treated within the previous three months was excluded from the study. PBMCs were isolated from heparinized blood by Ficoll density gradient centrifugation and then flash-frozen.

TCR beta chains were amplified from genomic DNA with the immunoSEQ hsTCRB kit. The immunoSEQ service sequenced the TCR beta libraries on an Illumina MiSeq instrument. Turning to the authors' computational methods: Analysis of the repertoire data was performed with the immunoSEQ Analyzer. TCRdb obtained this table from immuneACCESS and retained in-frame rearrangements with V and J assigned. These tables miss some clones; where compared with another copy, unresolved V genes account for less than half of the shortfall, and the remainder is unexplained. From that table come the V and J calls and clone size; the DNA was used to work out D and trimming. Present in this sample are fewer than 80,000 clones, approximately 90% of which were seen just once. The ten largest make up less than 5% of the sample. The sample originates from a study of resident and recirculating memory T cells in vitiligo (dated 2018 in TCRdb). Regarding the study in general: For TCR beta sequencing, each of a few stable vitiligo patients provided PBMCs along with epidermis taken by shave biopsy from two lesional and two nonlesional sites. Without any cell sorting, samples were homogenized immediately before genomic DNA was extracted using the Qiagen DNeasy Blood & Tissue Kit. Human TCR beta sequencing was used to test whether specific clones in lesional vitiligo skin differed from clones in nonlesional skin and blood.

Study-wide conclusions, independent of this receptor: No single dominant TCR clone was found, and clonality differed from one vitiligo lesion to another. Because TCR sequences were not shared across biopsy sites or across patients, the findings suggest that different lesions are infiltrated by different T cell clones, a pattern described as private specificity. Overlap and correlation analysis showed no significant repertoire overlap between biopsies except for each lesion with itself, even within a single patient. Mechanistic studies in the future are needed to assess how much the detected T cell clones and the human Trm pools versus Tcm pools each contribute.

The TCR comes from a male donor with vitiligo. Sequenced material: blood. This chain is built from TRBV13 and TRBJ1-1, with the D gene call left open. The DNA is as follows: TGTGCCAGCAGCTTTCAAACCCCGGGTACCGAAGCTTTCTTT. This yields the protein CASSFQTPGTEAFF.